Sequencing of this T cell receptor beta chain was carried out in a study of cytomegalovirus exposure and HLA in healthy donors. This clone was counted once. Its specificity is unknown. Study observations and caveats: Among the sequence variants, a highly shared cluster was likely an artifact of sequencing. Among the most significant clusters, several appeared linked to common viral pathogens in a later analysis. Segments of the TCR beta V type were, in most cases, productive about 87% or about 30% of the time in an earlier analysis.

The PCR had 60 Vbeta and 13 Jbeta primers. Assay used: immunoSEQ multiplex PCR; TCRdb lists only in-frame clones, some missing. Of 200,000 or so clones detected, around 73% appear once; the ten largest clones hold roughly 3%. Germline CDR1 SGHAT, CDR2 FQNNGV. The J segment lost 1 base and the V segment lost 8 bases, leaving 14 bases of the junction unmatched. The CDR3 extends over 16 amino acids. The V call is TRBV11-2, the J call TRBJ2-7; 7 nucleotides match TRBD2. The specimen was PBMCs. The receptor was isolated from a woman in her twenties or thirties in good health and CMV-seronegative. CDR3 DNA sequence: TGTGCCAGCGGGGGGGTCCAGGGCCTTTTTTCCTACGAGCAGTACTTC. Protein: CASGGVQGLFSYEQYF.